Below, 27 T cell receptor beta chains from the same sample are listed, as sequenced in a study of T cell changes during pregnancy in multiple sclerosis. Generated by immunoSEQ multiplex PCR, the TCRdb table keeps only in-frame clones and is missing some. The data show about 44,000 clones, with roughly 91% seen just once and approximately 6.3% held by the top ten. Sample: CD8+ T cells from peripheral blood mononuclear cells, taken after pregnancy. All receptors derive from a female donor in good health, enrolled as a control in a pregnancy study.

This clone occurred once. The gene calls are TRBV6-1 and TRBJ1-5; maybe TRBD1 (5 bases). The CDR3 totals 15 residues. With 2 bases removed from V and 5 bases from J, the gap between germline ends came to 13 bases. In germline, CDR1 is MNHNS, CDR2 SASEGT. The CDR3 reads CASSELGREDQPQHF. The CDR3 nucleotides read TGTGCCAGCAGTGAATTGGGCAGGGAGGATCAGCCCCAGCATTTT.

This chain connects TRBV4-3 to TRBJ2-7; 11 bases agree with TRBD2. The J call may be in error: the DNA end matches TRBJ2-1 better. CDR1 is LGHNA, CDR2 YSLEER, per germline. The CDR3 consists of 18 residues. The CDR3 DNA reads TGCGCCAGCAGCCAAGATTTGTTACTAGCGGGGGCCTACAATGAGCAGTTCTTC. This encodes CASSQDLLLAGAYNEQFF.

This chain connects TRBV28 to TRBJ2-7; D unresolved. Trimming took off 1 base at V and 1 base at J, with 5 bases between the two ends. The CDR3 totals 13 residues. CDR1 MDHEN and CDR2 SYDVKM come from the germline V gene. The CDR3 region has the DNA TGTGCCAGCAGTTTATCAGATTCCTACGAGCAGTACTTC. Residues: CASSLSDSYEQYF.

The chain links TRBV29-1 to TRBJ1-2; tentative D call: TRBD1 (6 bases). CDR1 is SQVTM and CDR2 is ANQGSEA in the germline V gene. Trimming left V 4 bases short and J 7 bases short, with 10 bases between. The CDR3 length is 11 residues. CDR3 in amino acids: CSVGGGPGYTF. Here the CDR3 DNA reads TGCAGCGTTGGGGGGGGCCCTGGCTACACCTTC.

V usage is TRBV2 and J usage is TRBJ2-7, with D perhaps TRBD1 (5 bases). Germline V gene lookup returns CDR1 SNHLY and CDR2 FYNNEI. The CDR3 consists of 15 residues. V dropped 1 base and J dropped 2 bases, with 12 bases sitting between them. CDR3 sequence: CASSEGRGRAYEQYF. In DNA form, the CDR3 reads TGTGCCAGCAGTGAAGGTAGGGGCAGGGCCTACGAGCAGTACTTC.

The rearrangement links TRBV6-1 to TRBJ1-2; unclear D gene. Germline assignment: CDR1 MNHNS and CDR2 SASEGT. The CDR3 runs to 12 residues. V lost 11 bases and J 6 bases, leaving 16 bases between the germline ends. CDR3 amino acids: CAGSEPYHGYTF. The CDR3 DNA sequence: TGTGCCGGGTCGGAGCCCTATCATGGCTACACCTTC.

In this sample, this clone turned up a few times. The chain has TRBV7-6 and TRBJ2-2, with D unclear. This CDR3 is built from 11 residues. Trimming shortened V by 6 bases and J by 6 bases, and 5 bases separated the two germline ends. Germline values: CDR1 SGHVS, CDR2 FNYEAQ. The CDR3: CASRSSGELFF. CDR3 DNA: TGTGCCAGCAGGTCGTCCGGGGAGCTGTTTTTT.

The chain carries TRBV27 and TRBJ2-7, with TRBD2 identical over 7 bases. The V and J ends lost 0 bases and 12 bases, in that order; junction bases with no gene match: 8. There are 13 residues in the CDR3. CDR1 and CDR2 (germline): MNHEY, SMNVEV (reference sequence). The CDR3 loop is CASSLSRGLGPYF. In DNA form, the CDR3 reads TGTGCCAGCAGTTTATCAAGAGGACTAGGGCCGTACTTC.

This chain connects TRBV4-3 to TRBJ2-3; D uncertain. Germline lookup yields CDR1 LGHNA and CDR2 YSLEER. This CDR3 is built from 12 residues. The germline V and J ends were trimmed by 4 bases and 6 bases, with 8 bases remaining between them. The CDR3 nucleotides are TGCGCCAGCAGCCTAAGTGCGGATACGCAGTATTTT. Its protein product is CASSLSADTQYF.

This rearrangement joins TRBV7-9 to TRBJ2-3; 7 positions match TRBD2. Germline CDR1 reads SEHNR; CDR2 reads FQNEAQ (reference sequence). This CDR3 is built from 13 residues. V gave up 4 bases and J gave up 6 bases; unmatched junction bases: 4. CDR3 region: CASSSPAGDTQYF. CDR3 DNA: TGTGCCAGCAGCTCCCCAGCGGGGGATACGCAGTATTTT.

The chain has TRBV6-5 and TRBJ2-7; TRBD1 might be the D (6 bases). The CDR3 is 12 amino acids. Germline-derived CDR1 and CDR2 are MNHEY and SVGAGI. V lost 10 bases and J 2 bases, leaving 12 bases between the germline ends. The CDR3 coding sequence is TGTGCCACCGGACAGTCGACCTACGAGCAGTACTTC. It specifies CATGQSTYEQYF.

V gene TRBV16 combines with J gene TRBJ1-4; D unresolved. V dropped 3 bases and J dropped 6 bases, with 5 bases sitting between them. The CDR3 sequence is 12 residues long. Germline V gene sequence: CDR1 KGHSY, CDR2 FQNENV. The chain's CDR3 is CASSHSYEKLFF. CDR3 bases: TGTGCCAGCAGCCATAGCTATGAAAAACTGTTTTTT.

The rearrangement joins TRBV7-9 to TRBJ1-2, with D possibly TRBD1 on 6 matching bases. Deletions cut 5 bases from V and 4 bases from J, with 17 bases between. Germline V CDR1 and CDR2: SEHNR, FQNEAQ (reference sequence). The CDR3 totals 15 residues. CDR3 DNA sequence: TGTGCCAGCAGCATCTCAGGGGACACTGGCTATGGCTACACCTTC. Its translation: CASSISGDTGYGYTF.

V usage is TRBV14 and J usage is TRBJ1-1; a possible D gene is TRBD1 (6 bases). The CDR3 is made up of 13 amino acids. Germline assignment: CDR1 SGHDN and CDR2 FVKESK. V lost 8 bases to trimming and J lost 6 bases, with 16 bases between them. Here the CDR3 reads CASAVTGSAEAFF. The DNA of the CDR3 is TGTGCCAGCGCGGTAACAGGGTCCGCTGAAGCTTTCTTT.

The V and J genes are TRBV19 and TRBJ2-7; D is perhaps TRBD2 (5 bases). V was trimmed by 6 bases and J by 2 bases, leaving 11 bases between them. CDR3 length: 13 amino acids. CDR1 is LNHDA and CDR2 is SQIVND in the germline V gene (reference sequence). CDR3 amino acids: CASRVSGTYEQYF. The DNA for the CDR3 is TGTGCCAGTAGGGTTTCGGGGACCTACGAGCAGTACTTC.

The J gene is TRBJ2-1, the V gene TRBV4-3, with TRBD1 matching 8 bases. V gave up 5 bases and J gave up 7 bases; unmatched junction bases: 10. The CDR3 is made up of 15 amino acids. CDR1 LGHNA and CDR2 YSLEER come from the germline V gene. The CDR3 reads CASSTLRGPWNEQFF. In nucleotides, the CDR3 is TGCGCCAGCAGCACCCTCAGGGGGCCGTGGAATGAGCAGTTCTTC.

The chain has TRBV6-1 and TRBJ2-5, with TRBD2 matching 8 bases. Per the germline V gene, CDR1 is MNHNS and CDR2 is SASEGT. CDR3 length: 16 amino acids. J lost 5 bases, V lost 4 bases, and 12 bases had no gene match. CDR3 coding DNA: TGTGCCAGCAGTGCCCGGGAGCGGGGGCTCCGGGAGACCCAGTACTTC. This encodes CASSARERGLRETQYF.

Only one count was recorded for this clone. V and J are TRBV7-9 and TRBJ1-4; the D gene is possibly TRBD1 (6 bases). V dropped 5 bases and J dropped 2 bases, with 15 bases sitting between them. Germline V gene lookup returns CDR1 SEHNR and CDR2 FQNEAQ (reference sequence). This CDR3 spans 16 amino acids. This CDR3 reads CASSPWVGATNEKLFF. CDR3 coding DNA: TGTGCCAGCAGCCCCTGGGTGGGGGCGACTAATGAAAAACTGTTTTTT.

The J gene is TRBJ2-3, the V gene TRBV28; 7 nucleotides agree with TRBD2. J gave up 1 base and V 8 bases, and 3 bases lay outside the gene matches. The CDR3 totals 13 residues. CDR1 is MDHEN, CDR2 SYDVKM, per germline. Here the CDR3 DNA reads TGTGCCAGCCGGGGAGGGGGCACAGATACGCAGTATTTT. The encoded protein is CASRGGGTDTQYF.

In nucleotides, the CDR3 is TGCGCCAGCAGCCAAGGAGCAGCGACAGATACGCAGTATTTT. Its protein product is CASSQGAATDTQYF. This rearrangement joins TRBV4-3 to TRBJ2-3; D ambiguous. The CDR3 loop spans 14 amino acids. The germline gives CDR1 LGHNA, CDR2 YSLEER. The germline V and J ends were trimmed by 1 base and 3 bases, with 8 bases remaining between them.

This clone has just a few counts. This sequence joins TRBV5-1 and TRBJ2-3; 7 bases are shared with TRBD1. Germline values: CDR1 SGHRS, CDR2 YFSETQ. The V segment lost 3 bases and the J segment 2 bases; nucleotides outside the gene matches: 12. This CDR3 region has 17 residues. CDR3 loop: CASSSSRDRSYTDTQYF. CDR3 bases: TGCGCCAGCAGCTCCAGCAGGGACAGATCTTACACAGATACGCAGTATTTT.

As to this clone: Germline is not matched at one junction end, which may reflect a read error. The chain joins TRBV19 to TRBJ2-1; maybe TRBD1 (6 bases). Germline V gene sequence: CDR1 LNHDA, CDR2 SQIVND (reference sequence). The length of the CDR3 is 13 residues. In DNA form, the CDR3 reads TGTGCCAGTAGGACAGGTACCTACCATGAGCAGTTCTTC. It codes for CASRTGTYHEQFF.

This clone occurred a few times. V usage is TRBV5-6 and J usage is TRBJ1-2; D ambiguous. Per the germline V gene, CDR1 is SGHDT and CDR2 is YYEEEE. This CDR3 region has 12 residues. V was cut by 1 base and J by 5 bases, with 6 bases left in between. As DNA, the CDR3 is TGTGCCAGCAGCTTGTTAATGTATGGCTACACCTTC. Protein product: CASSLLMYGYTF.

The rearrangement uses TRBV15 and TRBJ2-1; tentatively, D is TRBD1 (6 bases). There are 15 residues in the CDR3. With 1 base removed from V and 1 base from J, the gap between germline ends came to 8 bases. Germline values: CDR1 LNHNV, CDR2 YYDKDF (reference sequence). CDR3: CATSRGQGSYNEQFF. The CDR3 DNA follows: TGTGCCACCAGCAGAGGGCAGGGGTCCTACAATGAGCAGTTCTTC.

The CDR3 DNA is TGTGCCAGCAGTGAACGACCCCGGACAGGGCGTAACTATGGCTACACCTTC. Translating gives CASSERPRTGRNYGYTF. The rearrangement joins TRBV6-1 to TRBJ1-2; TRBD1 agrees at 8 bases. Trimming removed 2 bases from V and 1 base from J; junction bases left unmatched: 9. Germline V lookup: CDR1 MNHNS, CDR2 SASEGT. This CDR3 comprises 17 residues.

V gene TRBV7-9 combines with J gene TRBJ2-5; D is uncertain. Between the trimmed V and J ends, which lost 1 base and 3 bases, there was a span of 9 bases. This CDR3 has 14 amino acids. Germline CDR1 and CDR2: SEHNR and FQNEAQ (reference sequence). The CDR3 bases are TGTGCCAGCAGCTTAGAGGCTAGTGAAGAGACCCAGTACTTC. This codes for CASSLEASEETQYF.

J is TRBJ2-3 and V is TRBV19, with 7 bases aligning to TRBD1. Germline assignment: CDR1 LNHDA and CDR2 SQIVND (reference sequence). V shed 6 bases, J shed 3 bases, and the junction held 3 bases outside the gene matches. This CDR3 spans 13 amino acids. CDR3 nucleotide sequence: TGTGCCAGTAGCGACAGGGATACAGATACGCAGTATTTT. It codes for CASSDRDTDTQYF.